The 5 T cell receptor beta chains below come from one sample, sequenced in a study of cytomegalovirus exposure and HLA in healthy donors. The assay was immunoSEQ multiplex PCR, and TCRdb's table has in-frame clones only and misses some. The table records under 400,000 clones, approximately 88% of them present only once. Sequencing was performed on PBMCs. These receptors were obtained from a young man in good health and CMV-seronegative.

This rearrangement joins TRBV10-3 to TRBJ2-2; TRBD2 aligns across 8 bases. Germline loops: CDR1 ENHRY, CDR2 SYGVKD. Germline trimming cut 2 bases from V and 6 bases from J; bases unmatched to any gene: 8. The CDR3 has 16 residues. This CDR3 is CAISEPRGGRPGELFF. In DNA form, the CDR3 reads TGTGCCATCAGTGAGCCCCGGGGGGGGCGACCCGGGGAGCTGTTTTTT.

This chain links TRBV2 with TRBJ1-4; 7 bases match TRBD1. The trim removed 7 bases at V and 8 bases at J, leaving 4 bases unmatched. The CDR3 is 12 amino acids. The germline gives CDR1 SNHLY, CDR2 FYNNEI. The CDR3 bases are TGTGCCAGCACTAACAGGGGCGAAAAACTGTTTTTT. Translating gives CASTNRGEKLFF. The complete variable domain, with remaining parts taken from reference TRBV2 and TRBJ1-4, reads EPEVTQTPSHQVTQMGQEVILRCVPISNHLYFYWYRQILGQKVEFLVSFYNNEISEKSEIFDDQFSVERPDGSNFTLKIRSTKLEDSAMYFCASTNRGEKLFFGSGTQLSVL.

V and J are TRBV18 and TRBJ2-5; 12 bases align to TRBD2. The CDR3 length is 18 residues. The V segment lost 0 bases and the J segment 5 bases; nucleotides outside the gene matches: 10. The germline CDR1 and CDR2 sequences are KGHSH and LQKENI. The CDR3 DNA reads as TGTGCCAGCTCACCACCGACTCGACTAGCGGGGGAGTCGGAGACCCAGTACTTC. It specifies CASSPPTRLAGESETQYF. Filled out from reference TRBV18 and TRBJ2-5, the complete variable domain reads NAGVMQNPRHLVRRRGQEARLRCSPMKGHSHVYWYRQLPEEGLKFMVYLQKENIIDESGMPKERFSAEFPKEGPSILRIQQVVRGDSAAYFCASSPPTRLAGESETQYFGPGTRLLVL.

The genes are TRBV4-2 and TRBJ2-5; D perhaps matches TRBD1 (5 bases). Germline CDR1 LGHNA, CDR2 YNFKEQ. Trimming removed 5 bases from V and 1 base from J, with 14 bases in between. The CDR3 is made up of 15 amino acids. The CDR3 spells CASSTGDSPQETQYF. The CDR3 coding sequence is TGTGCCAGCAGCACAGGAGACTCACCCCAAGAGACCCAGTACTTC.

J is TRBJ2-7 and V is TRBV18; TRBD2 matches 11 bases. The CDR3 totals 18 residues. CDR1 KGHSH and CDR2 LQKENI come from the germline V gene. V was pared by 1 base and J by 2 bases, with 10 bases of the junction left unmatched. The CDR3, as DNA: TGTGCCAGCTCACCACGGGGATACACTAGCGGGGGAACCTACGAGCAGTACTTC. It yields the protein CASSPRGYTSGGTYEQYF.